These T cell receptor beta chains were read from a single sample in a study of cytomegalovirus exposure and HLA in healthy donors. Measured with immunoSEQ multiplex PCR; TCRdb has only the in-frame clones, and not every one. In the table there are some 130,000 clones, 60% to 80% of which are singletons. Sequencing was done on a sample of PBMCs. Receptor source: a man in his fifties in good health and CMV-seropositive. CDR3s include the opening cysteine and the closing phenylalanine or tryptophan. A D gene is named only where the DNA matches it firmly. The size of a clone is reported for some rows only, either as once, few or many, or as a class for expanded clones.

TRBJ2-7 . TRBD2 TRBV11-3 TGTGCCAGCAGCTATACCTCCGGGACTAGCGGGAGGGGTGAGCAGTACTTC CASSYTSGTSGRGEQYF
TRBJ2-2 . . TRBV5-1 TGCGCCAGCAGCCTCCTTGCCGGGGAGCTGTTTTTT CASSLLAGELFF
TRBJ2-7 . . TRBV5-6 TGTGCCAGCAGCCCAGGACAGTTCCGAGGGGAGCAGTACTTC CASSPGQFRGEQYF
TRBJ2-7 . TRBD2 TRBV9 TGTGCCAGCAGCGTAGATGCGGGAGGGCCGTACGAGCAGTACTTC CASSVDAGGPYEQYF
TRBJ2-2 . TRBD2 TRBV5-4 TGTGCCAGCAGCTTGCCGGGGGGGGACACCGGGGAGCTGTTTTTT CASSLPGGDTGELFF
TRBJ2-7 . TRBD1 TRBV11-3 TGTGCCAGCAGCGCCAGGGACAGGGCCTACGAGCAGTACTTC CASSARDRAYEQYF
TRBJ2-5 . TRBD2 TRBV7-8 TGTGCCAGCAGCCTTATAGCGGGGGGGCCGGAGACCCAGTACTTC CASSLIAGGPETQYF
TRBJ1-4 few TRBD1 TRBV18 TGTGCCAGCTCAGTCGGACAGGGGGCGTCTAATGAAAAACTGTTTTTT CASSVGQGASNEKLFF
TRBJ2-4 . TRBD1 TRBV7-7 TGTGCCAGCACCAATAACAGGGGCGGGCACATTCAGTACTTC CASTNNRGGHIQYF
TRBJ2-1 . TRBD2 TRBV5-1 TGCGCCAGCAGCCCAGCGGGGTCTTACAATGAGCAGTTCTTC CASSPAGSYNEQFF
TRBJ2-4 . . TRBV6-1 TGTGCCAGCAGTGTTATAGGTAGACCCTCAGGCAAAAACATTCAGTACTTC CASSVIGRPSGKNIQYF
TRBJ1-1 . TRBD1 TRBV9 TGTGCCAGCAGCTATGGGACAGGGGTGGACACTGAAGCTTTCTTT CASSYGTGVDTEAFF
TRBJ2-7 once TRBD2 TRBV9 TGTGCCAGCAGCGTTCTAGCGGCAGGGTCTAGGGGCGAGCAGTACTTC CASSVLAAGSRGEQYF
TRBJ2-7 . . TRBV11-2 TGTGCCAGCAGCTTCGGAGAGGTCGAGCAGTACTTC CASSFGEVEQYF
TRBJ1-2 . . TRBV6-5 TGTGCCAGCAGTTACGGGACGGGGGTTGGTGGCTACACCTTC CASSYGTGVGGYTF
TRBJ2-7 once . TRBV27 TGTGCCAGCAGGGGTCACAGTACCTACGAGCAGTACTTC CASRGHSTYEQYF